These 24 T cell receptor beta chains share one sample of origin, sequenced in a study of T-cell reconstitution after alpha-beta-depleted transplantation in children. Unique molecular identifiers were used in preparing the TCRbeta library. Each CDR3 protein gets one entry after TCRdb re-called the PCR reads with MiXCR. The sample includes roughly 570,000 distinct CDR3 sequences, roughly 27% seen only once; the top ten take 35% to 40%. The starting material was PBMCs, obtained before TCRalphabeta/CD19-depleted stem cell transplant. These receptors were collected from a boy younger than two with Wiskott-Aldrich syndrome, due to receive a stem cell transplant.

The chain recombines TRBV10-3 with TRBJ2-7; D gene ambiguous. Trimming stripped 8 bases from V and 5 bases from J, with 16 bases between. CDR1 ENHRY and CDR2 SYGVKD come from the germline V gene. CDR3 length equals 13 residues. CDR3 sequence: CAIATGPPNEQYF. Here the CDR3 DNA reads TGTGCCATCGCGACTGGCCCCCCCAACGAGCAGTACTTC.

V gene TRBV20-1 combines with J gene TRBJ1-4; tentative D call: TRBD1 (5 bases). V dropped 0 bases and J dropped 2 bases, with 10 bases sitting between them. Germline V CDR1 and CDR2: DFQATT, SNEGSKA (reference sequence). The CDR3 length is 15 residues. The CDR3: CSARDVRDTNEKLFF. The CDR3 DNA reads TGCAGTGCTAGAGATGTACGGGACACTAATGAAAAACTGTTTTTT.

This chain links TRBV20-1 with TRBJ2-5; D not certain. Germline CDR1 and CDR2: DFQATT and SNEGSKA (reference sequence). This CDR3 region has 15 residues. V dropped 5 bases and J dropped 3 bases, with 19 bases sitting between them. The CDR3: CSAQKPGAQKETQYF. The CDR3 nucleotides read TGCAGTGCTCAAAAACCCGGAGCCCAGAAAGAGACCCAGTACTTC.

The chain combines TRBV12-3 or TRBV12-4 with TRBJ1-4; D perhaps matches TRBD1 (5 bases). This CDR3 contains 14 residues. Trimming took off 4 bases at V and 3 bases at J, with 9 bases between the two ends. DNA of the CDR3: TGTGCCAGCAGTTCCCGGGACCCTAATGAAAAACTGTTTTTT. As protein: CASSSRDPNEKLFF.

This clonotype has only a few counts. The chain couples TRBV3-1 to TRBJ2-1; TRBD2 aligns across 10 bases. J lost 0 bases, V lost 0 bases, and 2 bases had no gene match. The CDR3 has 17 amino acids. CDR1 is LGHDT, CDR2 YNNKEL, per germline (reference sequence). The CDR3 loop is CASSQDPSGSSYNEQFF. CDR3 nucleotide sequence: TGTGCCAGCAGCCAAGACCCTAGCGGGAGCTCCTACAATGAGCAGTTCTTC.

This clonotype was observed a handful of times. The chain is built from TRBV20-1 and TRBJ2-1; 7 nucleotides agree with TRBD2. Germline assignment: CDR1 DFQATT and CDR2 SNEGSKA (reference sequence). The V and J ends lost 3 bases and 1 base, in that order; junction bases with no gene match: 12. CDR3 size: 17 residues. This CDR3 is CSARGPLRGSSYNEQFF. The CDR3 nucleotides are TGCAGTGCTAGGGGTCCCTTACGCGGGAGTTCCTACAATGAGCAGTTCTTC.

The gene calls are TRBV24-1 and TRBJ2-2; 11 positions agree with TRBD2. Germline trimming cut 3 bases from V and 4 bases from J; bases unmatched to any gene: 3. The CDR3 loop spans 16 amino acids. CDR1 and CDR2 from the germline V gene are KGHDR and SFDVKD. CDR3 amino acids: CATSDRLAGSTGELFF. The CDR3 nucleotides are TGTGCCACCAGTGATCGACTAGCGGGAAGCACCGGGGAGCTGTTTTTT.

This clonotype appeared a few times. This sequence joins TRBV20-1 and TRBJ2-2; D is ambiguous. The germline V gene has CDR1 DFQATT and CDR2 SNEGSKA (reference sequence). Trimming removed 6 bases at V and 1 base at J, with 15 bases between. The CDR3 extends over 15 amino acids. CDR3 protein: CSAPMGLRNTGELFF. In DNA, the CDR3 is TGCAGTGCCCCCATGGGTTTAAGGAACACCGGGGAGCTGTTTTTT.

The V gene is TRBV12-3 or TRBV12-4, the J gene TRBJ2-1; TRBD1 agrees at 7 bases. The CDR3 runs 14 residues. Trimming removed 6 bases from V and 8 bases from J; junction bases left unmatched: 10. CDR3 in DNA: TGTGCCAGCAGGGCCTGGACAGGCACGGATGAGCAGTTCTTC. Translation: CASRAWTGTDEQFF.

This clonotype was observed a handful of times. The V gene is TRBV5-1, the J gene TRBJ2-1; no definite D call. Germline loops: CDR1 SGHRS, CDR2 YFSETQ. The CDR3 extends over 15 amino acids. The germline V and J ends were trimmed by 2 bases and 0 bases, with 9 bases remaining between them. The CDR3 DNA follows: TGCGCCAGCAGCTTCGAAGTGCCCTCCTACAATGAGCAGTTCTTC. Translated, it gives CASSFEVPSYNEQFF.

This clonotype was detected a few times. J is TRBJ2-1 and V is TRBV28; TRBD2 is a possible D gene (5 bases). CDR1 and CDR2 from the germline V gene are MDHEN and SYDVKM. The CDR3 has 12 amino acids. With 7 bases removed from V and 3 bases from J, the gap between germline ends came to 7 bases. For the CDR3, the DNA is TGTGCCAGCACTAGCAACTACAATGAGCAGTTCTTC. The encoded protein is CASTSNYNEQFF.

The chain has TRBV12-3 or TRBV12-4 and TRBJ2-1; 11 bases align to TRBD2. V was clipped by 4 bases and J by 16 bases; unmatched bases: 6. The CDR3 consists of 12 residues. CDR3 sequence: CASSSLAGVRFF. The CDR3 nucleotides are TGTGCCAGCAGTTCACTAGCGGGGGTAAGATTCTTC.

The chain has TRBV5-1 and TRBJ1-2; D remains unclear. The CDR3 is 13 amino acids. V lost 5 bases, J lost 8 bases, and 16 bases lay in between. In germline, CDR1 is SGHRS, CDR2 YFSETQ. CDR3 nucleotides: TGCGCCAGCAGAGTGGAGAAGGAGGAGGGCTACACCTTC. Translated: CASRVEKEEGYTF.

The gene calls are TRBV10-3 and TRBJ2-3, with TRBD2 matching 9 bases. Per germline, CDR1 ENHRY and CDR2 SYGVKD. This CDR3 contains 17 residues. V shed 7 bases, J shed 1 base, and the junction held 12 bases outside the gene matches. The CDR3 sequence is CAITIVAGDKGTDTQYF. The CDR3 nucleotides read TGTGCCATCACGATCGTAGCGGGAGATAAGGGCACAGATACGCAGTATTTT.

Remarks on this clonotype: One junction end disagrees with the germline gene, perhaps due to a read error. The CDR3 DNA is TGCGCCAGCAGCCCCGCGACTAGCGGGAGGTCCAAAAACAGTCAGTACTTC. This codes for CASSPATSGRSKNSQYF. This chain links TRBV4-1 with TRBJ2-4, with 13 nucleotides matching TRBD2. CDR3 length: 17 residues. The V gene's germline CDR1 is MGHRA and CDR2 YSYEKL.

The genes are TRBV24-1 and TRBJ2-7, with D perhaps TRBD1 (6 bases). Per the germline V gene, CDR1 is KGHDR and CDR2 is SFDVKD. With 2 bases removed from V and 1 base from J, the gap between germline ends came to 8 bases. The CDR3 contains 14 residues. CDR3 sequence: CATSDSTGSYEQYF. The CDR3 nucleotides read TGTGCCACCAGTGATTCAACAGGGTCCTACGAGCAGTACTTC.

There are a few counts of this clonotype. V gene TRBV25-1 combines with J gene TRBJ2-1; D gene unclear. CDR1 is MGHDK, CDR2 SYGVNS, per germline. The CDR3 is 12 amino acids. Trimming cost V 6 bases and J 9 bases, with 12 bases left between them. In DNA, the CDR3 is TGTGCCAGCAGCGCCAGACGGGCTGAGCAGTTCTTC. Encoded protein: CASSARRAEQFF.

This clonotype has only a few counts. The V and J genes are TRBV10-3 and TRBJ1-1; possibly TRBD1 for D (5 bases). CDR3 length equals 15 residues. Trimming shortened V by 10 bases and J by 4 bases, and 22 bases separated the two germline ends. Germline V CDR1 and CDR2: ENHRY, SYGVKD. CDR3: CATPLGTGSGTEAFF. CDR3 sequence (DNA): TGTGCCACACCCCTTGGAACAGGATCTGGCACTGAAGCTTTCTTT.

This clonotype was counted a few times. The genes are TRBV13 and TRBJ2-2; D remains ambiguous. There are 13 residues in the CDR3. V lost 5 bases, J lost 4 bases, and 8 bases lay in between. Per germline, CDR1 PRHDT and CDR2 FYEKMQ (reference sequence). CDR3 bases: TGTGCCAGCAGCCCTAGGACCACCGGGGAGCTGTTTTTT. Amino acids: CASSPRTTGELFF.

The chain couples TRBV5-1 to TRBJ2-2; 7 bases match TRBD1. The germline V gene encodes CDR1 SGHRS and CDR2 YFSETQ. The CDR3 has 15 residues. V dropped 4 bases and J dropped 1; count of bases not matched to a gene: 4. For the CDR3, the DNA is TGCGCCAGCAGCGAGAGGACAGGGAACACCGGGGAGCTGTTTTTT. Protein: CASSERTGNTGELFF. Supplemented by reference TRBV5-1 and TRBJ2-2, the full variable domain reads KAGVTQTPRYLIKTRGQQVTLSCSPISGHRSVSWYQQTPGQGLQFLFEYFSETQRNKGNFPGRFSGRQFSNSRSEMNVSTLELGDSALYLCASSERTGNTGELFFGEGSRLTVL.

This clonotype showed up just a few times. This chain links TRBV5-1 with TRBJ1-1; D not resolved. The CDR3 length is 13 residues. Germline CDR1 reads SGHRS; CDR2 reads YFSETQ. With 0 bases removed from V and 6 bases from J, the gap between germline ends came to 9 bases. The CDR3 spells CASSLGTPPEAFF. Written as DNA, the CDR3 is TGCGCCAGCAGCTTGGGGACGCCGCCTGAAGCTTTCTTT.

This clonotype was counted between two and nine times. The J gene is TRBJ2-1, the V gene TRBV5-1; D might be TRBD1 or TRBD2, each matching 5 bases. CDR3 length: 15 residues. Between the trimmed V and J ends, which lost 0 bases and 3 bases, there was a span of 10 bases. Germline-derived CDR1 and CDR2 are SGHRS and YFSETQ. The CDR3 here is CASSLAGLDYNEQFF. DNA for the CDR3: TGCGCCAGCAGCTTGGCGGGGCTAGACTACAATGAGCAGTTCTTC.

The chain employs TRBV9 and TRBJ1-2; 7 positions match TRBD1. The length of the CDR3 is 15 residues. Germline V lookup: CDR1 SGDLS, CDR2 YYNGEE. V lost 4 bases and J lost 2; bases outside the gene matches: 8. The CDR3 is CASSPSTGINYGYTF. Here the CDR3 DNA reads TGTGCCAGCAGCCCCTCGACAGGGATCAACTATGGCTACACCTTC.

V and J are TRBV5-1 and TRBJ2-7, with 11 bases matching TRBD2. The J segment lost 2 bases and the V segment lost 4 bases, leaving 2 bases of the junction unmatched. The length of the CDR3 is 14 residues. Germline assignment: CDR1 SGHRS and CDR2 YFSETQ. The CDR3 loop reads CASSGSGRAYEQYF. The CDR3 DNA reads TGCGCCAGCAGCGGTAGCGGGAGGGCCTACGAGCAGTACTTC.